Each of the 17 T cell receptor beta chains below was sequenced from the same sample in a study of CD8+ T cells in alopecia areata. Treatment indicated: oral pan-JAK inhibitor, 5-10 mg twice daily. The sequencing template was cDNA reverse transcribed from extracted RNA. Using immunoSEQ multiplex PCR, the repertoire was profiled, and TCRdb retains in-frame clones only, with some absent. The table includes around 200,000 clones, 64% detected once. This specimen was CD4+ T cells sorted from blood, taken at week 4, from a patient treated with tofacitinib. The receptor source for this set is a human donor with alopecia areata.

The chain links TRBV2 to TRBJ2-3; 13 nucleotides agree with TRBD2. The CDR3 contains 17 residues. V gave up 4 bases and J gave up 2 bases; unmatched junction bases: 6. Germline-derived CDR1 and CDR2 are SNHLY and FYNNEI. In DNA, the CDR3 is TGTGCCAGCAGTGCCGCGACTAGCGGGGGGATCACAGATACGCAGTATTTT. Amino acid sequence: CASSAATSGGITDTQYF. The variable domain in full, completed from reference TRBV2 and TRBJ2-3, reads EPEVTQTPSHQVTQMGQEVILRCVPISNHLYFYWYRQILGQKVEFLVSFYNNEISEKSEIFDDQFSVERPDGSNFTLKIRSTKLEDSAMYFCASSAATSGGITDTQYFGPGTRLTVL.

The chain combines TRBV4-3 with TRBJ2-7; 7 bases are shared with TRBD1. The CDR3 consists of 16 residues. Germline V CDR1 and CDR2: LGHNA, YSLEER. Trimming at V came to 1 base and at J to 4 bases, leaving 10 bases not matched to a gene. CDR3: CASSQALGTVTYEQYF. Written as DNA, the CDR3 is TGCGCCAGCAGCCAAGCCCTTGGGACAGTTACTTACGAGCAGTACTTC.

This clone came up a few times. V and J are TRBV4-1 and TRBJ2-5, with 7 bases that match TRBD1. Germline V gene data show CDR1 as MGHRA and CDR2 as YSYEKL. Trimming at V came to 1 base and at J to 1 base, leaving 12 bases not matched to a gene. CDR3 length: 18 residues. For the CDR3, the DNA is TGCGCCAGCAGCCAAGGGCGAGCCCGAGGGGGCCTCCAAGAGACCCAGTACTTC. This gives the protein CASSQGRARGGLQETQYF.

This clone was counted between two and nine times. The chain employs TRBV30 and TRBJ1-1; D unclear. Germline loops: CDR1 GTSNPN, CDR2 SVGIG (reference sequence). This CDR3 is 13 amino acids long. Trimming cost V 0 bases and J 1 base, with 6 bases left between them. The CDR3 DNA reads as TGTGCCTGGAGTGTAACAGCGAACACTGAAGCTTTCTTT. Its protein is CAWSVTANTEAFF.

The chain links TRBV4-3 to TRBJ2-5, with D possibly being TRBD1 or TRBD2 (5 bases each). Germline CDR1 LGHNA, CDR2 YSLEER. Trimming cost V 2 bases and J 5 bases, with 12 bases left between them. CDR3 length: 14 amino acids. The CDR3 DNA is TGCGCCAGCAGCCAAAATTGGGGGAAGGAGACCCAGTACTTC. It translates to CASSQNWGKETQYF.

This sequence joins TRBV5-4 and TRBJ1-2; no clear D. Germline V gene sequence: CDR1 SGHNT, CDR2 YYREEE (reference sequence). V was cut by 0 bases and J by 3 bases, with 9 bases left in between. The CDR3 extends over 14 amino acids. The CDR3 region has the DNA TGTGCCAGCAGCTTGGGCGATAGGGACTATGGCTACACCTTC. Its protein is CASSLGDRDYGYTF.

The V call is TRBV25-1, the J call TRBJ2-7, with D perhaps matching TRBD1 or TRBD2 (5 bases each). Trimming shortened V by 2 bases and J by 2 bases, and 7 bases separated the two germline ends. Germline loops: CDR1 MGHDK, CDR2 SYGVNS. This CDR3 comprises 13 residues. CDR3 sequence: CASSEPGPYEQYF. DNA for the CDR3: TGTGCCAGCAGTGAACCGGGGCCCTACGAGCAGTACTTC.

V is TRBV9 and J is TRBJ2-5; D may be TRBD2 (5 bases). The CDR3 sequence is 13 residues long. V was clipped by 3 bases and J by 4 bases, with 10 bases between them. From germline, CDR1 is SGDLS and CDR2 YYNGEE. The CDR3 loop is CASSGNRGETQYF. The CDR3 region has the DNA TGTGCCAGCAGCGGAAATCGGGGAGAGACCCAGTACTTC.

This clone has more than one count but fewer than ten. The chain employs TRBV29-1 and TRBJ2-5; 7 bases fit TRBD1. The trim removed 6 bases at V and 2 bases at J, leaving 6 bases unmatched. In germline, CDR1 is SQVTM, CDR2 ANQGSEA. The CDR3 is made up of 13 amino acids. The CDR3 DNA is TGCAGCGTGGCCGGACAGGCTCAAGAGACCCAGTACTTC. Protein product: CSVAGQAQETQYF.

The chain carries TRBV20-1 and TRBJ2-7, with a possible D match to TRBD1 (6 bases). Trimming cost V 7 bases and J 2 bases, with 9 bases left between them. The CDR3 extends over 11 amino acids. Looked up from germline, CDR1 is DFQATT and CDR2 is SNEGSKA (reference sequence). CDR3 bases: TGCAGTGGAGGGACACCCTACGAGCAGTACTTC. It is translated as CSGGTPYEQYF.

The gene calls are TRBV7-9 and TRBJ1-1; maybe TRBD1 (5 bases). The CDR3 sequence is 13 residues long. In germline, CDR1 is SEHNR, CDR2 FQNEAQ (reference sequence). The ends were cut back, 6 bases at V and 11 bases at J, with 19 bases in the middle. The CDR3 is CASRGGFALDAFF. In nucleotides, the CDR3 is TGTGCCAGCAGGGGGGGTTTTGCTCTTGACGCTTTCTTT.

This clone came up a few times. The gene calls are TRBV7-8 and TRBJ2-5; weak D call: TRBD1 (6 bases). The germline V gene encodes CDR1 SGHVS and CDR2 FQNEAQ. The CDR3 has 13 residues. Between the trimmed V and J ends, which lost 5 bases and 5 bases, there was a span of 12 bases. CDR3 sequence: CASSTRQAETQYF. As DNA, the CDR3 is TGTGCCAGCAGCACACGACAGGCGGAGACCCAGTACTTC.

This clone has more than one count but fewer than ten. The sample contains more than one DNA sequence encoding this CDR3. V gene TRBV5-6 combines with J gene TRBJ2-7, with D hard to call. This CDR3 is 11 amino acids long. V was trimmed by 1 base and J by 5 bases, leaving 4 bases between them. Germline V gene sequence: CDR1 SGHDT, CDR2 YYEEEE. CDR3 coding DNA: TGTGCCAGCAGCTTGTATGACGAGCAGTACTTC. It encodes CASSLYDEQYF. Variable domain in full (rest from reference TRBV5-6 and TRBJ2-7): DAGVTQSPTHLIKTRGQQVTLRCSPKSGHDTVSWYQQALGQGPQFIFQYYEEEERQRGNFPDRFSGHQFPNYSSELNVNALLLGDSALYLCASSLYDEQYFGPGTRLTVT.

The V gene is TRBV4-1, the J gene TRBJ1-1, with no clear D. CDR1 and CDR2 (germline): MGHRA, YSYEKL. The V and J ends lost 4 bases and 6 bases respectively, with 9 bases between them. This CDR3 contains 12 residues. The CDR3 spells CASSPLGAEAFF. The DNA of the CDR3 is TGCGCCAGCAGCCCACTTGGGGCTGAAGCTTTCTTT.

The chain recombines TRBV11-3 with TRBJ1-2, with D maybe TRBD1 (6 bases). The V and J ends lost 5 bases and 8 bases respectively, with 21 bases between them. The CDR3 runs to 15 residues. CDR1 and CDR2 (germline): SGHNT, YENEEA. CDR3 DNA: TGTGCCAGCAGCCCCCGGGACATGGCCGTTAGGGGCTACACCTTC. This codes for CASSPRDMAVRGYTF.

V usage is TRBV25-1 and J usage is TRBJ1-6; D is undetermined. The CDR3 is 14 amino acids. Trimming cost V 2 bases and J 9 bases, with 11 bases left between them. Germline values: CDR1 MGHDK, CDR2 SYGVNS. The CDR3 DNA reads as TGTGCCAGCAGTGAAACGGGGTGGAGTTCACCCCTCCACTTT. As protein: CASSETGWSSPLHF.

The CDR3 bases are TGTGCCAGCAGCCCTGTTGACAGAAACCAAGAGACCCAGTACTTC. Its translation is CASSPVDRNQETQYF. The J gene is TRBJ2-5, the V gene TRBV5-6; D might be TRBD1 (5 bases). CDR3 length: 15 amino acids. The germline V gene has CDR1 SGHDT and CDR2 YYEEEE. V was pared by 4 bases and J by 0 bases, with 13 bases between. Filled out from reference TRBV5-6 and TRBJ2-5, the complete variable domain reads DAGVTQSPTHLIKTRGQQVTLRCSPKSGHDTVSWYQQALGQGPQFIFQYYEEEERQRGNFPDRFSGHQFPNYSSELNVNALLLGDSALYLCASSPVDRNQETQYFGPGTRLLVL.